Below, 32 T cell receptor beta chains from the same sample are listed, as sequenced in a study of blood T cells in healthy people across ages. PCR was performed a second time for about 6 to 11 cycles using a sample-barcoded 5' primer and a J-beta primer mix. Each CDR3 protein is one row after TCRdb ran MiXCR on the 5' RACE reads. Of 1.5 million to 2 million distinct CDR3 sequences in the sample, 39% were seen once. Sequenced sample: blood. The origin of the receptors is a human donor in good health.

The chain joins TRBV5-1 to TRBJ2-2, with 9 bases lining up with TRBD2. The germline V gene encodes CDR1 SGHRS and CDR2 YFSETQ. Trimming took 4 bases from V and 2 from J; bases not matched to a gene: 6. The length of the CDR3 is 16 residues. CDR3 coding DNA: TGCGCCAGCAGCGTGATTAGCGGGGGAAACACCGGGGAGCTGTTTTTT. Translated, it gives CASSVISGGNTGELFF.

This clonotype was seen a single time. J is TRBJ2-3 and V is TRBV9; TRBD1 might be the D (5 bases). The V gene lost 4 bases and the J gene lost 3 bases, with 18 bases spanning the gap. The CDR3 sequence is 16 residues long. Per the germline V gene, CDR1 is SGDLS and CDR2 is YYNGEE. CDR3 region: CASSPRLGEGTDTQYF. Here the CDR3 DNA reads TGTGCCAGCAGCCCTCGCTTAGGGGAAGGGACAGATACGCAGTATTTT.

To note about this clonotype: At one boundary the junction diverges from the germline segment, which might be a read error. Here the CDR3 DNA reads TGTGCCAGCACCTCCAAGAGGGTGCGGGGTTCGTACTACGAGCGGTACTTC. It yields the protein CASTSKRVRGSYYERYF. This sequence joins TRBV28 and TRBJ2-7, with TRBD2 as a possible D gene (6 bases). This CDR3 has 17 amino acids. Germline V gene data show CDR1 as MDHEN and CDR2 as SYDVKM.

The sample holds a few counts of this clonotype. V is TRBV11-2 and J is TRBJ2-1, with 11 bases aligning to TRBD2. Germline loops: CDR1 SGHAT, CDR2 FQNNGV. CDR3 length: 16 amino acids. The V segment lost 4 bases and the J segment 10 bases; nucleotides outside the gene matches: 12. The CDR3 spells CASSSVAGGPGKEQFF. CDR3 DNA sequence: TGTGCCAGCAGCTCCGTAGCGGGGGGGCCTGGCAAAGAGCAGTTCTTC. Together with reference TRBV11-2 and TRBJ2-1, the CDR3 gives the full variable domain: EAGVAQSPRYKIIEKRQSVAFWCNPISGHATLYWYQQILGQGPKLLIQFQNNGVVDDSQLPKDRFSAERLKGVDSTLKIQPAKLEDSAVYLCASSSVAGGPGKEQFFGPGTRLTVL.

This clonotype occurred a few times. This chain connects TRBV5-1 to TRBJ2-4; 7 nucleotides align to TRBD2. The DNA end is more similar to TRBJ2-7, so the J call may be wrong. The germline gives CDR1 SGHRS, CDR2 YFSETQ. The CDR3 totals 13 residues. CDR3 in amino acids: CASSGAGLNEQYF. The CDR3 DNA reads TGCGCCAGCAGTGGAGCGGGGCTCAACGAGCAGTACTTC.

There are a few counts of this clonotype. The gene calls are TRBV20-1 and TRBJ1-4; D is unclear. Germline CDR1 reads DFQATT; CDR2 reads SNEGSKA (reference sequence). The CDR3 length is 11 residues. Trimming shortened V by 3 bases and J by 3 bases, and 2 bases separated the two germline ends. The CDR3 nucleotides are TGCAGTGCTAGGTCTAATGAAAAACTGTTTTTT. This sequence encodes CSARSNEKLFF.

The chain combines TRBV5-1 with TRBJ2-7; D could derive from TRBD1 or TRBD2 (5 bases each). Germline V lookup: CDR1 SGHRS, CDR2 YFSETQ. V lost 4 bases and J lost 0, with 14 bases in between. The CDR3 spans 15 residues. CDR3 sequence (DNA): TGCGCCAGCAGCCGGGACGGCAGCCGCTCCTACGAGCAGTACTTC. It codes for CASSRDGSRSYEQYF.

The chain joins TRBV7-9 to TRBJ2-1, with 9 bases that match TRBD2. The CDR3 totals 15 residues. Germline CDR1 is SEHNR and CDR2 is FQNEAQ (reference sequence). V shed 2 bases, J shed 10 bases, and the junction held 9 bases outside the gene matches. CDR3 residues: CASSLRTSDIYEQFF. The CDR3 coding sequence is TGTGCCAGCAGCTTAAGGACTAGCGATATCTACGAGCAGTTCTTC.

This clonotype was picked up a small number of times. The V gene is TRBV4-3, the J gene TRBJ2-3, with TRBD2 identical over 8 bases. V lost 3 bases to trimming and J lost 4 bases; unmatched junction nucleotides: 9. CDR1 and CDR2 from the germline V gene are LGHNA and YSLEER. This CDR3 is built from 16 residues. CDR3 nucleotide sequence: TGCGCCAGCAGCCAGGGGCGTTTAGCGGGGTCAGATACGCAGTATTTT. This translates into CASSQGRLAGSDTQYF.

Turning to this clonotype: Just one base apart from a much larger clone, this may be a read error. The chain combines TRBV24-1 with TRBJ2-5; the D is unclear. Germline V gene sequence: CDR1 KGHDR, CDR2 SFDVKD. The CDR3 is 13 residues long. V dropped 2 bases and J dropped 7 bases, with 10 bases sitting between them. CDR3 sequence reads: CATSDSDWGTQYF. The CDR3 DNA reads as TGTGCCACCAGTGATTCGGATTGGGGGACCCAGTACTTC.

The V and J genes are TRBV6-5 and TRBJ1-2, with a possible D match to TRBD1 (5 bases). CDR3 length: 13 residues. Germline lookup yields CDR1 MNHEY and CDR2 SVGAGI. Trimming shortened V by 10 bases and J by 4 bases, and 16 bases separated the two germline ends. CDR3 nucleotides: TGTGCCACGAGCCGGGACGTCGGCTATGGCTACACCTTC. It translates to CATSRDVGYGYTF.

This clonotype was observed once. The CDR3 sequence: CSAEGLSYEQYF. The CDR3 DNA follows: TGCAGCGCCGAGGGCCTATCCTACGAGCAGTACTTC. The V and J genes are TRBV29-1 and TRBJ2-7, with D perhaps matching TRBD2 (5 bases). This CDR3 has 12 residues. Trimming removed 7 bases at V and 1 base at J, with 11 bases between. Germline CDR1 and CDR2: SQVTM and ANQGSEA.

The genes are TRBV7-2 and TRBJ2-4, with 11 bases aligning to TRBD2. The germline V gene has CDR1 SGHTA and CDR2 FQGNSA. The CDR3 runs 17 residues. The ends lost 5 bases at V and 0 bases at J; junction bases unmatched: 6. CDR3 amino acids: CASSIVLAGVAKNIQYF. The CDR3, as DNA: TGTGCCAGCAGCATAGTACTAGCGGGGGTAGCCAAAAACATTCAGTACTTC.

At least ten counts were recorded for this clonotype. The junction departs from germline at one end; a sequencing error may be responsible. The rearrangement uses TRBV5-1 and TRBJ1-5; possible D gene TRBD1, 5 bases. Looked up from germline, CDR1 is SGHRS and CDR2 is YFSETQ. The CDR3 runs 13 residues. CDR3 residues: CASSLSQGQPQHF. CDR3 bases: TGTGCCAGCAGTCTCTCCCAGGGTCAGCCCCAGCATTTT.

The chain combines TRBV4-3 with TRBJ2-1, with 10 bases fitting TRBD2. From germline, CDR1 is LGHNA and CDR2 YSLEER. With V trimmed by 1 base and J by 4 bases, 7 bases remained unmatched. CDR3 length: 17 residues. CDR3 amino acids: CASSQGVAGGQYNEQFF. Here the CDR3 DNA reads TGCGCCAGCAGCCAAGGCGTAGCGGGGGGCCAGTACAATGAGCAGTTCTTC.

The rearrangement links TRBV2 to TRBJ2-7; TRBD1 is a possible D gene (8 bases). The CDR3 contains 13 residues. CDR1 is SNHLY, CDR2 FYNNEI, per germline. The V and J ends lost 3 bases and 6 bases respectively, with 12 bases between them. CDR3 protein: CASSETGEGEQYF. In nucleotides, the CDR3 is TGTGCCAGCAGTGAGACAGGGGAGGGCGAGCAGTACTTC.

In this sample, this clonotype turned up many times. This chain joins TRBV29-1 and TRBJ2-1; tentative D call: TRBD1 (7 bases). The CDR3 is 14 amino acids. V shed 4 bases and J shed 5 bases, with 15 bases lying between them. Germline-derived CDR1 and CDR2 are SQVTM and ANQGSEA. CDR3 in DNA: TGCAGCGTTGTGGCAGGGGGGTACAACAATGAGCAGTTCTTC. As protein: CSVVAGGYNNEQFF.

This clonotype was seen only a few times. The chain uses TRBV4-3 and TRBJ1-2; 10 positions match TRBD1. Germline CDR1 and CDR2: LGHNA and YSLEER. J was trimmed by 3 bases and V by 1 base; bases with no gene match: 17. The CDR3 is 20 residues long. DNA of the CDR3: TGCGCCAGCAGCCAAGTAGGGGGTGCAACTGACAGGGGGCTTTACTATGGCTACACCTTC. Protein sequence: CASSQVGGATDRGLYYGYTF.

This clonotype was seen repeatedly, ten times or more. The chain employs TRBV20-1 and TRBJ2-5, with 9 nucleotides matching TRBD2. The germline CDR1 and CDR2 sequences are DFQATT and SNEGSKA (reference sequence). There are 11 residues in the CDR3. The CDR3 reads CSAGGQETQYF. CDR3 bases: TGCAGCGCGGGAGGGCAAGAGACCCAGTACTTC.

This clonotype has more than one count but fewer than ten. The chain combines TRBV25-1 with TRBJ1-5; TRBD1 is a possible D gene (5 bases). The germline V and J ends were trimmed by 2 bases and 0 bases, with 17 bases remaining between them. Germline V gives CDR1 MGHDK, CDR2 SYGVNS. The CDR3 is made up of 18 amino acids. For the CDR3, the DNA is TGTGCCAGCAGTGAAGGGACCGGTCGACACTCTAGCAATCAGCCCCAGCATTTT. This codes for CASSEGTGRHSSNQPQHF.

The chain couples TRBV7-9 to TRBJ1-1, with D perhaps TRBD1 (6 bases). This CDR3 has 14 amino acids. Germline CDR1 is SEHNR and CDR2 is FQNEAQ (reference sequence). V lost 1 base to trimming and J lost 5 bases, with 11 bases between them. DNA for the CDR3: TGTGCCAGCAGCTTAGAAGCCCAGGGGACTGAAGCTTTCTTT. It yields the protein CASSLEAQGTEAFF.

The genes are TRBV20-1 and TRBJ1-4; 7 positions match TRBD1. The V and J ends lost 1 base and 0 bases, in that order; junction bases with no gene match: 8. CDR3 length equals 17 residues. Germline values: CDR1 DFQATT, CDR2 SNEGSKA (reference sequence). The CDR3 region is CSARGSGQNATNEKLFF. CDR3 in DNA: TGCAGTGCTAGAGGTTCGGGACAGAATGCAACTAATGAAAAACTGTTTTTT.

The V and J genes are TRBV29-1 and TRBJ2-3, with D perhaps matching TRBD1 (6 bases). Germline V gene data show CDR1 as SQVTM and CDR2 as ANQGSEA. The V and J ends lost 7 bases and 8 bases respectively, with 22 bases between them. This CDR3 is 14 amino acids long. CDR3 sequence (DNA): TGCAGCGCCACCTCGGACAGATTTTGGACTACGCAGTATTTT. Protein product: CSATSDRFWTTQYF.

This clonotype has just a few counts. The V call is TRBV9, the J call TRBJ2-3; D remains ambiguous. The CDR3 has 16 amino acids. CDR1 SGDLS and CDR2 YYNGEE come from the germline V gene. V was pared by 0 bases and J by 2 bases, with 13 bases between. CDR3: CASSVGHVRLTDTQYF. Written as DNA, the CDR3 is TGTGCCAGCAGCGTAGGCCACGTGCGGCTCACAGATACGCAGTATTTT.

In its sample, this clonotype was seen a few times. The rearrangement joins TRBV6-2 or TRBV6-3 to TRBJ2-1, with D possibly matching TRBD2 (6 bases). V was pared by 7 bases and J by 9 bases, with 13 bases between. The CDR3 has 12 amino acids. CDR1 and CDR2 from the germline V gene are MNHEY and SVGEGT. DNA for the CDR3: TGTGCCAGCATCACAAACGGGGGTGAGCAGTTCTTC. Translation: CASITNGGEQFF.

The chain links TRBV7-3 to TRBJ2-1; unclear D gene. Deletions cut 4 bases from V and 9 bases from J, with 13 bases between. The CDR3 has 13 residues. Germline values: CDR1 SGHTA, CDR2 FQGTGA. CDR3 loop: CASSSTPLTEQFF. CDR3 bases: TGTGCCAGCAGCTCAACGCCCCTTACTGAGCAGTTCTTC.

The rearrangement links TRBV12-3 or TRBV12-4 to TRBJ2-3; 7 bases are a match to TRBD1. Trimming removed 3 bases from V and 1 base from J; junction bases left unmatched: 4. There are 15 residues in the CDR3. The CDR3 sequence is CASSFVGQGTDTQYF. CDR3 nucleotide sequence: TGTGCCAGCAGTTTTGTTGGACAGGGCACAGATACGCAGTATTTT.

V and J are TRBV28 and TRBJ1-4, with 8 bases identical to TRBD1. Germline V gene lookup returns CDR1 MDHEN and CDR2 SYDVKM. The CDR3 totals 15 residues. Losses at the gene ends were 3 bases for V and 7 bases for J; bases not matched to a gene: 7. The CDR3 is CASSLRLQGAEKLFF. CDR3 sequence (DNA): TGTGCCAGCAGTTTGCGCCTCCAGGGGGCTGAAAAACTGTTTTTT.

This clonotype was picked up a small number of times. The chain joins TRBV5-8 to TRBJ2-1; 12 bases match TRBD1. The germline V gene has CDR1 SGHTS and CDR2 YDEGEE. V lost 0 bases to trimming and J lost 3 bases; unmatched junction nucleotides: 10. This CDR3 has 19 amino acids. This CDR3 is CASSLVGTGGSLYYNEQFF. DNA for the CDR3: TGTGCCAGCAGCTTGGTTGGGACAGGGGGCTCCCTTTACTACAATGAGCAGTTCTTC.

The chain uses TRBV2 and TRBJ1-1; TRBD1 agrees at 9 bases. The trim removed 7 bases at V and 1 base at J, leaving 4 bases unmatched. The CDR3 runs 14 residues. The germline V gene has CDR1 SNHLY and CDR2 FYNNEI. CDR3 bases: TGTGCCAGCACCTGGGACAGGGCGAACACTGAAGCTTTCTTT. It yields the protein CASTWDRANTEAFF.

This clonotype was observed at least ten times. The chain links TRBV27 to TRBJ2-7; D unresolved. V lost 6 bases and J lost 6, with 15 bases in between. Per germline, CDR1 MNHEY and CDR2 SMNVEV (reference sequence). The CDR3 runs to 13 residues. The CDR3 DNA follows: TGTGCCAGCAGAAGATGGCAGGTGGGCGAGCAGTACTTC. Protein: CASRRWQVGEQYF.

V usage is TRBV20-1 and J usage is TRBJ2-5, with 10 positions matching TRBD2. The CDR3 length is 15 residues. Germline values: CDR1 DFQATT, CDR2 SNEGSKA (reference sequence). The V and J ends lost 0 bases and 0 bases, in that order; junction bases with no gene match: 1. CDR3 amino acids: CSARDSGGNQETQYF. The CDR3 DNA sequence: TGCAGTGCTAGAGATAGCGGGGGGAACCAAGAGACCCAGTACTTC.